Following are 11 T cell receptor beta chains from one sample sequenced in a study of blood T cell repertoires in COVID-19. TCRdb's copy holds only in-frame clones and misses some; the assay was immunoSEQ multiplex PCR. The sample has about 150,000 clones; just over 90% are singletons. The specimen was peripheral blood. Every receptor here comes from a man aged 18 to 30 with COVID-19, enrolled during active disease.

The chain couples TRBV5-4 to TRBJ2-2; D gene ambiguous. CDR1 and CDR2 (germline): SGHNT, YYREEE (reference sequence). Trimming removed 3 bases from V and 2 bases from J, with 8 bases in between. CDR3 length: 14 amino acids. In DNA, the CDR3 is TGTGCCAGCAGCTACCTTACAAACACCGGGGAGCTGTTTTTT. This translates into CASSYLTNTGELFF.

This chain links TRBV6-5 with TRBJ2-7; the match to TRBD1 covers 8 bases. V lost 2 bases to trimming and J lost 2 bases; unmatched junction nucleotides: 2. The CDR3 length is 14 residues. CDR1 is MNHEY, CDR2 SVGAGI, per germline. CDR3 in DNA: TGTGCCAGCAGTTACCGCAGGGGGCCCTACGAGCAGTACTTC. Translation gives CASSYRRGPYEQYF.

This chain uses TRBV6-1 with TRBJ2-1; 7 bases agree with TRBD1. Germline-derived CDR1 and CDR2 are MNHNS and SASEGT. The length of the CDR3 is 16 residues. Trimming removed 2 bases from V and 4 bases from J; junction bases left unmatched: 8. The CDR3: CASSEFRGGLYNEQFF. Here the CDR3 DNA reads TGTGCCAGCAGTGAATTTCGAGGGGGCCTTTACAATGAGCAGTTCTTC.

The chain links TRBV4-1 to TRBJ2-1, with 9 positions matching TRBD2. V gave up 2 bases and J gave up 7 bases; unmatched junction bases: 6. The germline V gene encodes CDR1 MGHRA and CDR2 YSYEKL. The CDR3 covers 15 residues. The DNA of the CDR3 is TGCGCCAGCAGCCAATCCCGGACTAGCGCAAATGAGCAGTTCTTC. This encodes CASSQSRTSANEQFF.

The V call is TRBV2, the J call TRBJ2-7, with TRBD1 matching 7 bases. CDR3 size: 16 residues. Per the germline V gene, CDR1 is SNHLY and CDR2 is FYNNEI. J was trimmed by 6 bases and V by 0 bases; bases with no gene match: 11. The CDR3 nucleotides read TGTGCCAGCAGTGAAGCTCAAGGGGGCGCGATGCTCGAGCAGTACTTC. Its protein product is CASSEAQGGAMLEQYF. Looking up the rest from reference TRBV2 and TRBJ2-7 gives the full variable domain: EPEVTQTPSHQVTQMGQEVILRCVPISNHLYFYWYRQILGQKVEFLVSFYNNEISEKSEIFDDQFSVERPDGSNFTLKIRSTKLEDSAMYFCASSEAQGGAMLEQYFGPGTRLTVT.

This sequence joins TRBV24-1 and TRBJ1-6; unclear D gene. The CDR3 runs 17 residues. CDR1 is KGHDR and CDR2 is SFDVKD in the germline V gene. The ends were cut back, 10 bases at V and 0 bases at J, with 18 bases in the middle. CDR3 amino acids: CATKAGAPSSYNSPLHF. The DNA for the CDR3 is TGTGCCACGAAAGCCGGAGCTCCGAGCTCCTATAATTCACCCCTCCACTTT.

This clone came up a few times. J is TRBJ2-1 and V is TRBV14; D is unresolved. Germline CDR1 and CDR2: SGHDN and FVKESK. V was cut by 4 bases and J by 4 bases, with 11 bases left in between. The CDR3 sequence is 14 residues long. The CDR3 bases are TGTGCCAGCAGCCCTTGGCCAGGTTACAATGAGCAGTTCTTC. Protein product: CASSPWPGYNEQFF.

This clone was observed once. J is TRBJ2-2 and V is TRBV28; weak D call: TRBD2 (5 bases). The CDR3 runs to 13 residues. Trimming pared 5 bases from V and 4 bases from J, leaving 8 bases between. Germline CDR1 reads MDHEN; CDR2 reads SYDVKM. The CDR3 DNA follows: TGTGCCAGCAGTCTACGGGGCACCGGGGAGCTGTTTTTT. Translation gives CASSLRGTGELFF.

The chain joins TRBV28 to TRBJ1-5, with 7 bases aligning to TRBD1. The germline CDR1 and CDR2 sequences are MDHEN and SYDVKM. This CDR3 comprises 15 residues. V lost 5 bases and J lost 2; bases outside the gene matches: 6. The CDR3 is CASSVPGGGNQPQHF. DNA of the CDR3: TGTGCCAGCAGTGTCCCAGGGGGTGGCAATCAGCCCCAGCATTTT.

CDR3 region: CASSYRGGAFF. CDR3 coding DNA: TGTGCCAGCAGTTACCGGGGGGGTGCTTTCTTT. This sequence joins TRBV6-2 or TRBV6-3 and TRBJ1-1; D is possibly TRBD1 (5 bases). Looked up from germline, CDR1 is MNHEY and CDR2 is SVGEGT. The CDR3 consists of 11 residues. Trimming took 2 bases from V and 11 from J, leaving 9 bases between them.

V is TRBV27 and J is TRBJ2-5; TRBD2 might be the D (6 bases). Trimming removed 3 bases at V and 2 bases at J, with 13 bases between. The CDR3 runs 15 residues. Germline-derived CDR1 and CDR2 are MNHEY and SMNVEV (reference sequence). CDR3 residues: CASSFGMGGQETQYF. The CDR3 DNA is TGTGCCAGCAGTTTTGGAATGGGGGGACAAGAGACCCAGTACTTC.